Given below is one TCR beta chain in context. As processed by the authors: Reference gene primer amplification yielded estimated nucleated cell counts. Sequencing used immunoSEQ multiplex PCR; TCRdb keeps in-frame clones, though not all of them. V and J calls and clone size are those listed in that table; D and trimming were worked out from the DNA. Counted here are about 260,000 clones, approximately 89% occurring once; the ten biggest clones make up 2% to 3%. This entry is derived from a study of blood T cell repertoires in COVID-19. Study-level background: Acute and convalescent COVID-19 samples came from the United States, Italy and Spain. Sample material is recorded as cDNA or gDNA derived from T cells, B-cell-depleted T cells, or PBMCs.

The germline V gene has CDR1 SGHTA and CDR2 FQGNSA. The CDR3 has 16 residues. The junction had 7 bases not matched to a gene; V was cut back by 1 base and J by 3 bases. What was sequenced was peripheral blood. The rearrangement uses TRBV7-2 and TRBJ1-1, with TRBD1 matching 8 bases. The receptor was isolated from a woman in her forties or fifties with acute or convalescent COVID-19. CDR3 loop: CASSLVLGQGYTEAFF. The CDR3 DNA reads TGTGCCAGCAGCTTAGTTTTAGGACAGGGATACACTGAAGCTTTCTTT.